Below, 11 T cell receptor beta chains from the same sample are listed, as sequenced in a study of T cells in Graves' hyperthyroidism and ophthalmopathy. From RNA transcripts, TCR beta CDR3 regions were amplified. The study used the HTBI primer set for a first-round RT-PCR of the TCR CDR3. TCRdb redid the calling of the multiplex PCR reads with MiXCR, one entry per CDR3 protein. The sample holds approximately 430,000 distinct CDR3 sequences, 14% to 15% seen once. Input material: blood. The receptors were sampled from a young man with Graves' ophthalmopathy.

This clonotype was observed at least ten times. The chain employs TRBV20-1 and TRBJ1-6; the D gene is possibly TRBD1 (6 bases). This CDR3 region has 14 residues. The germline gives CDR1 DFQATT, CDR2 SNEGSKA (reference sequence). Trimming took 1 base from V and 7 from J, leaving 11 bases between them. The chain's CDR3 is CSARVPGTNSPLHF. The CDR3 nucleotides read TGCAGTGCTAGAGTGCCAGGGACAAATTCACCCCTCCACTTT.

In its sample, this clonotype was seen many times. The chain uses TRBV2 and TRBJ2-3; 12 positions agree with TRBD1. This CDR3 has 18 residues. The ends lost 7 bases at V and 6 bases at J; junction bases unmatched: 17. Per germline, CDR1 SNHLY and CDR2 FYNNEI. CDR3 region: CASTRTKYRDRGPDTQYF. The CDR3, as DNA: TGTGCCAGCACCCGAACAAAATACCGGGACAGGGGGCCGGATACGCAGTATTTT. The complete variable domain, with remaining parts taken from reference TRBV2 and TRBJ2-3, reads EPEVTQTPSHQVTQMGQEVILRCVPISNHLYFYWYRQILGQKVEFLVSFYNNEISEKSEIFDDQFSVERPDGSNFTLKIRSTKLEDSAMYFCASTRTKYRDRGPDTQYFGPGTRLTVL.

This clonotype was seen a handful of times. This CDR3 is CSVGGWRTEAFF. Written as DNA, the CDR3 is TGCAGCGTCGGGGGTTGGAGAACTGAAGCTTTCTTT. The V and J genes are TRBV29-1 and TRBJ1-1, with D tentatively TRBD1 (5 bases). Germline lookup yields CDR1 SQVTM and CDR2 ANQGSEA. Trimming left V 6 bases short and J 5 bases short, with 13 bases between. This CDR3 region has 12 residues. Combining the CDR3 with reference TRBV29-1 and TRBJ1-1 gives the whole variable domain SAVISQKPSRDICQRGTSLTIQCQVDSQVTMMFWYRQQPGQSLTLIATANQGSEATYESGFVIDKFPISRPNLTFSTLTVSNMSPEDSSIYLCSVGGWRTEAFFGQGTRLTVV.

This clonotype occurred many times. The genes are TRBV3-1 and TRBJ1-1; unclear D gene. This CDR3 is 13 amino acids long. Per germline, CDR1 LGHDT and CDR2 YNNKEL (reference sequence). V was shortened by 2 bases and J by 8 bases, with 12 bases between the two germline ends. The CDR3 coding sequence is TGTGCCAGCAGCCAACGTGGAGGAGAAGAAGCTTTCTTT. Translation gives CASSQRGGEEAFF.

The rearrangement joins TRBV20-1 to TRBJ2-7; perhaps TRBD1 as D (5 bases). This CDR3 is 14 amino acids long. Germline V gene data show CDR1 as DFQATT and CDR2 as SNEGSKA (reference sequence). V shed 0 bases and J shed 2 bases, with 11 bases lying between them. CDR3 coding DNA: TGCAGTGCTAGAGATGAACGGACAACCTACGAGCAGTACTTC. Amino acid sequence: CSARDERTTYEQYF.

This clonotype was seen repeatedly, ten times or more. The CDR3: CASSLLQGNTGELFF. In DNA form, the CDR3 reads TGTGCCAGCAGTTTACTACAGGGCAACACCGGGGAGCTGTTTTTT. The chain combines TRBV12-3 or TRBV12-4 with TRBJ2-2; a possible D gene is TRBD1 (6 bases). This CDR3 contains 15 residues. V lost 2 bases and J 2 bases, leaving 9 bases between the germline ends.

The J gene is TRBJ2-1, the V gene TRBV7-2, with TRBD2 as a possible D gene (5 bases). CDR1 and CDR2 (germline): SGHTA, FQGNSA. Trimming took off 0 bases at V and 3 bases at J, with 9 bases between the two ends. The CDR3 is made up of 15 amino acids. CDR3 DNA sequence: TGTGCCAGCAGCTTAGCCACGGGATACTACAATGAGCAGTTCTTC. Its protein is CASSLATGYYNEQFF.

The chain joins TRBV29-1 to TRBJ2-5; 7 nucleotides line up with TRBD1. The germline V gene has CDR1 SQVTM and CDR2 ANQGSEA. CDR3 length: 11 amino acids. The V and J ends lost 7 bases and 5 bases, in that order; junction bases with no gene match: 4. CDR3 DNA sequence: TGCAGCGCCGGACAGGAGGAGACCCAGTACTTC. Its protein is CSAGQEETQYF.

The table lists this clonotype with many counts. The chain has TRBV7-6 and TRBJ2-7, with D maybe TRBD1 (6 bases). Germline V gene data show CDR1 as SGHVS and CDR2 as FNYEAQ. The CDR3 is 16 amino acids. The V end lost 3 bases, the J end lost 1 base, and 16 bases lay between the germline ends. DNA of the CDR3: TGTGCCAGCAGCTTGGAACAGGGAATTCAGTCCTACGAGCAGTACTTC. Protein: CASSLEQGIQSYEQYF.

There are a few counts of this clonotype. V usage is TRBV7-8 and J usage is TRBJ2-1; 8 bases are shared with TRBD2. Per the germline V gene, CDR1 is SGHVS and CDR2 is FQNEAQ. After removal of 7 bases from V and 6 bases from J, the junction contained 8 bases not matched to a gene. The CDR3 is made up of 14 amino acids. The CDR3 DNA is TGTGCCAGCAACCCCGCAGCGGGAGTCAATGAGCAGTTCTTC. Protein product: CASNPAAGVNEQFF.

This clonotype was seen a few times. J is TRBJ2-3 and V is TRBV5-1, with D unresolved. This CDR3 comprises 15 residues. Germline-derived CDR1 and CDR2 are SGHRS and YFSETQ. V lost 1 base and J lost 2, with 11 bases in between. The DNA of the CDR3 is TGCGCCAGCAGCTTGTGGGGAACCAACACAGATACGCAGTATTTT. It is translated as CASSLWGTNTDTQYF.